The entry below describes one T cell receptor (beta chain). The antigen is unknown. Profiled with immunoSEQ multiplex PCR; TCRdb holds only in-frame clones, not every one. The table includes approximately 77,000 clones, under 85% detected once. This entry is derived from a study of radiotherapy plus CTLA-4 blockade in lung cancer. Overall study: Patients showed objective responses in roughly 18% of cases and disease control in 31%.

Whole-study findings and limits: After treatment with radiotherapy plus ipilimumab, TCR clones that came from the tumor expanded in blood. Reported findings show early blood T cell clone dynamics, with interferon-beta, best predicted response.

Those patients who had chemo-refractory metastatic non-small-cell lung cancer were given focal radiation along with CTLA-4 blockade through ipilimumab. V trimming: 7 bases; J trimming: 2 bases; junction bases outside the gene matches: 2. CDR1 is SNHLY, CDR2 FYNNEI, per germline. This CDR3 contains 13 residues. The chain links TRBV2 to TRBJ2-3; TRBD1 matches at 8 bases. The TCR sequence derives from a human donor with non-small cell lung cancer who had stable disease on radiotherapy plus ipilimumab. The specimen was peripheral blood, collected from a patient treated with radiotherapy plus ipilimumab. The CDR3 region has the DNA TGTGCCAGCATGGACAGGGACACAGATACGCAGTATTTT. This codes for CASMDRDTDTQYF.